This T cell receptor beta chain was obtained from a study of shared clonotypes between healthy human individuals. Study-wide results and limits: Across a handful of donors, naive CD4 shared roughly 5%, naive CD8 over 3%, memory CD4 less than 2.5%, memory CD8 about 0.4%.

The V end was cut by 4 bases, the J end by 3 bases, with 4 bases between. The CDR3 has 11 amino acids. CDR1 is LGHNT, CDR2 FRNRAP, per germline. A note on this clone: Its specificity is not known.

Genomic DNA per cell subset filled all wells of several immunoSEQ plates. Here immunoSEQ multiplex PCR was the method, and the copy in TCRdb shows in-frame clones only, minus some. The repertoire includes about 2 million clones, approximately 95% of them detected once, and under 0.15% sits in the top ten. The chain links TRBV12-5 to TRBJ2-7, with no clear D. This TCR came from a man aged 18 to 35 in good health. Sequences were obtained from naive CD4+ T cells sorted from blood. Subset here: CD45RA+ positively selected. The CDR3 protein is CASGSNYEQYF. Here the CDR3 DNA reads TGTGCTAGTGGTTCCAACTACGAGCAGTACTTC.